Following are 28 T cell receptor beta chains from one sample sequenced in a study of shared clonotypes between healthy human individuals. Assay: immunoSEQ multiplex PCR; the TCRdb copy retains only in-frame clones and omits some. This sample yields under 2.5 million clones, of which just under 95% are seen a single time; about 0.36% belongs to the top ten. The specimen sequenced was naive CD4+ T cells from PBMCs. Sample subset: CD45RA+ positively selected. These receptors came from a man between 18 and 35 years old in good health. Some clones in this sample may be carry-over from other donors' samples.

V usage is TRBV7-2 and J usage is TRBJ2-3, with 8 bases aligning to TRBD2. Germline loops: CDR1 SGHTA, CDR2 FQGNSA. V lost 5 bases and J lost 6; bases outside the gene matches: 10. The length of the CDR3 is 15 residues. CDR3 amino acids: CASSPTSGGGDTQYF. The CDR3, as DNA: TGTGCCAGCAGCCCCACTAGCGGAGGGGGGGATACGCAGTATTTT.

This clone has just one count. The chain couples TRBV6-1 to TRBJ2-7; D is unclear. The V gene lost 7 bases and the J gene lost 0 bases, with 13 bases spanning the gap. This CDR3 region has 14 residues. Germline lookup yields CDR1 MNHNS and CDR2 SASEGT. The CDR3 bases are TGTGCCAGCATCCCAGGACCGAGCTCCTACGAGCAGTACTTC. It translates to CASIPGPSSYEQYF.

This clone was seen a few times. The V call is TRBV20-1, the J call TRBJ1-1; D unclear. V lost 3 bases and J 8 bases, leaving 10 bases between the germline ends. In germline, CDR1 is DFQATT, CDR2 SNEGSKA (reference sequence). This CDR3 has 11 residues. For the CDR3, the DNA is TGCAGTGCTAGCTTGGCGGAGGAAGCTTTCTTT. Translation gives CSASLAEEAFF.

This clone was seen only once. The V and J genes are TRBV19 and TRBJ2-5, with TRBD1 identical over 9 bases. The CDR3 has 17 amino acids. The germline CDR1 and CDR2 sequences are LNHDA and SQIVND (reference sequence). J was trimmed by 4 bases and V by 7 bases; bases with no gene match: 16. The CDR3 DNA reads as TGTGCCAGTATTCCAGGAACCGGGACAGGGAAACCAGAGACCCAGTACTTC. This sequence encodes CASIPGTGTGKPETQYF.

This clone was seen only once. The CDR3 DNA follows: TGTGCCAGCAGTTCCCAGGGGGTCGGGACATACGAGCAGTACTTC. This sequence encodes CASSSQGVGTYEQYF. The gene calls are TRBV28 and TRBJ2-7, with TRBD1 identical over 7 bases. There are 15 residues in the CDR3. From germline, CDR1 is MDHEN and CDR2 SYDVKM. J was trimmed by 4 bases and V by 4 bases; bases with no gene match: 10.

The CDR3 nucleotides read TGCGCCAGCAGCGTAGCGGGAGCGGTAGATACGCAGTATTTT. Its translation is CASSVAGAVDTQYF. The V and J genes are TRBV5-1 and TRBJ2-3; 9 bases line up with TRBD2. Trimming removed 4 bases from V and 5 bases from J; junction bases left unmatched: 5. The CDR3 has 14 amino acids. Germline CDR1 reads SGHRS; CDR2 reads YFSETQ. Complete variable domain (other parts from reference TRBV5-1 and TRBJ2-3): KAGVTQTPRYLIKTRGQQVTLSCSPISGHRSVSWYQQTPGQGLQFLFEYFSETQRNKGNFPGRFSGRQFSNSRSEMNVSTLELGDSALYLCASSVAGAVDTQYFGPGTRLTVL.

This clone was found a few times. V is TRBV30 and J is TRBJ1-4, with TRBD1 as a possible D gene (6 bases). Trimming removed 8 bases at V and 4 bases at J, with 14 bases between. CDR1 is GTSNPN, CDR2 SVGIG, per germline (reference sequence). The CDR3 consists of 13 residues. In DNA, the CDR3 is TGTGCCGGCGTACAGGGAAATAATGAAAAACTGTTTTTT. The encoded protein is CAGVQGNNEKLFF.

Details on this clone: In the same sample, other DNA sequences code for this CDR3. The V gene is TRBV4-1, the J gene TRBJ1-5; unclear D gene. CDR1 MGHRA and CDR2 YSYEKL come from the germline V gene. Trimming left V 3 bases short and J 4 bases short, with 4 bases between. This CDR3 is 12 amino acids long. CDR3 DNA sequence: TGCGCCAGCAGCCAGGTTAATCAGCCCCAGCATTTT. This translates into CASSQVNQPQHF.

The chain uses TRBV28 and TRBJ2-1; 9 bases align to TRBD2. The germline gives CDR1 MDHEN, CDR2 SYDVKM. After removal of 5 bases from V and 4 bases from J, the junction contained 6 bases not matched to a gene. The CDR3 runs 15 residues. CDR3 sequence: CASSPASGVYNEQFF. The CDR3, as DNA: TGTGCCAGCAGTCCCGCTAGCGGGGTTTACAATGAGCAGTTCTTC.

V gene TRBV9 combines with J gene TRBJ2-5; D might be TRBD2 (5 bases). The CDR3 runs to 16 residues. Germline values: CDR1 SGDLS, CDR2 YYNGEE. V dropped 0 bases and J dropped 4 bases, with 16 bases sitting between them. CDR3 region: CASSVGIGVARETQYF. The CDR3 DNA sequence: TGTGCCAGCAGCGTAGGGATTGGGGTAGCGCGAGAGACCCAGTACTTC.

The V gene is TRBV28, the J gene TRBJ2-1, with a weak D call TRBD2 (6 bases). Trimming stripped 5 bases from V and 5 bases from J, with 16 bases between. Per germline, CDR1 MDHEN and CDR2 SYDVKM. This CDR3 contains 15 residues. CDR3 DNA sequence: TGTGCCAGCAGTCCTATCCGGGGGAAGAACAATGAGCAGTTCTTC. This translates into CASSPIRGKNNEQFF. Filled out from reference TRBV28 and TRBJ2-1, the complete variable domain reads DVKVTQSSRYLVKRTGEKVFLECVQDMDHENMFWYRQDPGLGLRLIYFSYDVKMKEKGDIPEGYSVSREKKERFSLILESASTNQTSMYLCASSPIRGKNNEQFFGPGTRLTVL.

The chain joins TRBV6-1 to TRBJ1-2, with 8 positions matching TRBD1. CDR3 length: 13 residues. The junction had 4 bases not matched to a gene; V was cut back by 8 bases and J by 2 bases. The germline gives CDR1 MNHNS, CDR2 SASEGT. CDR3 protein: CASLRTGNYGYTF. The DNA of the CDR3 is TGTGCCAGCCTTCGGACAGGGAACTATGGCTACACCTTC.

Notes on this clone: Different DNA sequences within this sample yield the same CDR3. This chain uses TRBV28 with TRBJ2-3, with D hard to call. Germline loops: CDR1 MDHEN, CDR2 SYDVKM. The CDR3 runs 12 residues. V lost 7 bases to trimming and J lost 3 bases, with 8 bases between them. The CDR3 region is CASTPTTDTQYF. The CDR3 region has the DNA TGTGCCAGCACCCCCACTACAGATACGCAGTATTTT. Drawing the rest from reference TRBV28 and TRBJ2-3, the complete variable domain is DVKVTQSSRYLVKRTGEKVFLECVQDMDHENMFWYRQDPGLGLRLIYFSYDVKMKEKGDIPEGYSVSREKKERFSLILESASTNQTSMYLCASTPTTDTQYFGPGTRLTVL.

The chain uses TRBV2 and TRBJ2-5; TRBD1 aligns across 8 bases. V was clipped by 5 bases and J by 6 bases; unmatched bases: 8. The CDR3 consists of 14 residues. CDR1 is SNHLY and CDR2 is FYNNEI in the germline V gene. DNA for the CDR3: TGTGCCAGCAGTACCGGGACAGGATTACAGACCCAGTACTTC. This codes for CASSTGTGLQTQYF.

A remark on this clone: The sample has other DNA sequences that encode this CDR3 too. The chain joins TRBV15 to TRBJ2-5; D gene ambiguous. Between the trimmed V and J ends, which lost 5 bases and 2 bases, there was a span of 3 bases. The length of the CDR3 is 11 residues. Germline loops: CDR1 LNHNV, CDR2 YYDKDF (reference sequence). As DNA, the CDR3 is TGTGCCACCAGCCGACAAGAGACCCAGTACTTC. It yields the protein CATSRQETQYF. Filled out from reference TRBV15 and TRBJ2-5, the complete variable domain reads DAMVIQNPRYQVTQFGKPVTLSCSQTLNHNVMYWYQQKSSQAPKLLFHYYDKDFNNEADTPDNFQSRRPNTSFCFLDIRSPGLGDTAMYLCATSRQETQYFGPGTRLLVL.

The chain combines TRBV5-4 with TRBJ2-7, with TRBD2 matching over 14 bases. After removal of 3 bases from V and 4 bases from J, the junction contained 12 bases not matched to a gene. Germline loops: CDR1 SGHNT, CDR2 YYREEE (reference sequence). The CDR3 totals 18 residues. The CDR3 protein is CASSSGTSGSNPFYEQYF. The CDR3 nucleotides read TGTGCCAGCAGCTCCGGGACTAGCGGGAGTAATCCCTTTTACGAGCAGTACTTC.

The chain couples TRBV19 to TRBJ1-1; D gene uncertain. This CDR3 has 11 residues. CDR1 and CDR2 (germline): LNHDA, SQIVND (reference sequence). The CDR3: CAAVENTEAFF. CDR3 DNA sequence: TGTGCGGCAGTGGAGAACACTGAAGCTTTCTTT.

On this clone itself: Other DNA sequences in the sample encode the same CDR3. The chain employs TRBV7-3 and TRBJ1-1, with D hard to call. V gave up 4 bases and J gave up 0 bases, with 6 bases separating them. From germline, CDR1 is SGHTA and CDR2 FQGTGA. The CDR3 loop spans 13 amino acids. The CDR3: CASSSGLNTEAFF. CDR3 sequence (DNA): TGTGCCAGCAGCTCCGGACTGAACACTGAAGCTTTCTTT.

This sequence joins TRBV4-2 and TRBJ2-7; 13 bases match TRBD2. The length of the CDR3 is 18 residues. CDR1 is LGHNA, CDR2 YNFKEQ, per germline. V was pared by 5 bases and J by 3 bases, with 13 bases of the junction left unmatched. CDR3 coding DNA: TGTGCCAGCAGCTATAGACAAGGACTAGCGGGAGACATCTACGAGCAGTACTTC. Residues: CASSYRQGLAGDIYEQYF.

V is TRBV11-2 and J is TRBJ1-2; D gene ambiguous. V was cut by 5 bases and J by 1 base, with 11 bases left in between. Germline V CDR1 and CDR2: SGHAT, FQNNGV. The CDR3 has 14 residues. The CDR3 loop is CASSPQPSNYGYTF. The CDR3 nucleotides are TGTGCCAGCAGCCCCCAGCCCAGTAACTATGGCTACACCTTC.

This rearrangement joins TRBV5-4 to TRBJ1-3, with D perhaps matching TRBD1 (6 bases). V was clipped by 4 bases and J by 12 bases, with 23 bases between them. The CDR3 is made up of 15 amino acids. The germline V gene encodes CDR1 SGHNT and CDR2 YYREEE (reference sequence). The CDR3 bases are TGTGCCAGCAGCGCGGACAGTTCTCTCTCGAGGAACATATATTTT. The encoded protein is CASSADSSLSRNIYF.

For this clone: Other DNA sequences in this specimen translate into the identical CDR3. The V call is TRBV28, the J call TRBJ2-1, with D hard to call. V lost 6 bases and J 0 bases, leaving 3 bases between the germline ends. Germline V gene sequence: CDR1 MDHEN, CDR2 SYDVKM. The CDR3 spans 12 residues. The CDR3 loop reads CASSTSYNEQFF. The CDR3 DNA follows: TGTGCCAGCAGCACCTCCTACAATGAGCAGTTCTTC.

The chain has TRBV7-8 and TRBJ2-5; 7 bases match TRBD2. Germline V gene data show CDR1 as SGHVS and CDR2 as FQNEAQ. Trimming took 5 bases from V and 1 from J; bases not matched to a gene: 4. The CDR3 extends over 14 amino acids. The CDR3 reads CASSTRTSQETQYF. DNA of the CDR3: TGTGCCAGCAGCACGAGGACTAGCCAAGAGACCCAGTACTTC.

The DNA of the CDR3 is TGTGCCAGCAGTAAAGGGGGCGCTGGGGCCAACGTCCTGACTTTC. It translates to CASSKGGAGANVLTF. V usage is TRBV28 and J usage is TRBJ2-6; the match to TRBD1 covers 7 bases. CDR1 and CDR2 from the germline V gene are MDHEN and SYDVKM. This CDR3 has 15 residues. Losses at the gene ends were 5 bases for V and 2 bases for J; bases not matched to a gene: 3.

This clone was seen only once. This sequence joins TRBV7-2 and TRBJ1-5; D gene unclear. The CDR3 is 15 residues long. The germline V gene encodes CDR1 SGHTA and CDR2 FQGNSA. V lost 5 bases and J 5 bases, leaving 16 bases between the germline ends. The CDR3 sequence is CASSRTSPGYQPQHF. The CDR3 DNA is TGTGCCAGCAGCCGAACTAGCCCCGGGTATCAGCCCCAGCATTTT.

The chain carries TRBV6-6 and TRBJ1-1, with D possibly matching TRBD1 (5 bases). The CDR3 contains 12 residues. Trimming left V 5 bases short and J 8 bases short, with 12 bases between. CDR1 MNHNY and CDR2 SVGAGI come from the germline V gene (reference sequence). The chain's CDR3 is CASSDRQREAFF. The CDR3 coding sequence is TGTGCCAGCAGTGATCGACAGCGAGAAGCTTTCTTT.

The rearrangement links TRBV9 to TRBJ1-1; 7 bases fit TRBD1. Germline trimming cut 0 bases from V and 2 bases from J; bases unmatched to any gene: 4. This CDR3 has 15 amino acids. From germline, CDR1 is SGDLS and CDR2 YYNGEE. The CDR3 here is CASSVVKGANTEAFF. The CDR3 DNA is TGTGCCAGCAGCGTAGTTAAGGGGGCAAACACTGAAGCTTTCTTT.

The chain's CDR3 is CASSPPGGGNTIYF. CDR3 bases: TGTGCCAGCAGCCCCCCAGGGGGGGGAAACACCATATATTTT. V usage is TRBV7-9 and J usage is TRBJ1-3; 7 nucleotides line up with TRBD1. V trimming: 5 bases; J trimming: 4 bases; junction bases outside the gene matches: 5. The CDR3 runs to 14 residues. The germline V gene encodes CDR1 SEHNR and CDR2 FQNEAQ (reference sequence).